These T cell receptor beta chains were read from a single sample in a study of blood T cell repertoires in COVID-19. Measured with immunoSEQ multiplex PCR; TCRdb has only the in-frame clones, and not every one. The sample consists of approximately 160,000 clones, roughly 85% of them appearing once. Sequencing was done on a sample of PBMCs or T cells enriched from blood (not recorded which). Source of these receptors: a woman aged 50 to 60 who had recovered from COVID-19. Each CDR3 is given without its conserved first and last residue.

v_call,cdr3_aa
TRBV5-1,ASSLNRGNSPLH
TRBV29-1,SVRVQENTEAF
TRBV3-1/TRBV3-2,ASSQASAARYNEQF
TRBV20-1,SAEGPSGAF
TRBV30,AGRTVGRFYGYT
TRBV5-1,ASSPGQGSHYGYT
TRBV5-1,ASSLAGGTDTQY
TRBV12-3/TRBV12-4,ASTDRENEKLF
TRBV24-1,ATSDSRTGRTEAF
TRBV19,ASSSRTGSSISGNTIY
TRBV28,ASSFRPGTWGEKLF
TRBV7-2,ASSSGGQNSYNEQF
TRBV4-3,ASSQDRGHSPLH
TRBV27,ASRPGGTAPGYT
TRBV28,ASSLYLGMRGYT
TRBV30,AWSAQGAREKLF
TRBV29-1,SVALTSPTDTQY
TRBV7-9,ASSGLAGGRHEQF
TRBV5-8,AGTGRTGANVLT
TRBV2,ATQGVGNQPQH
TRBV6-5,ASSYSAGGSSYGYT
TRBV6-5,ASSYSEASGNTIY
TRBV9,ASSVGFTGDEQF
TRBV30,AWGYGSYNEQF
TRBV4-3,ASSQPGGKGYQPQH
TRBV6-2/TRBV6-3,ASSYRTGADRNTEAF
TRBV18,ASSPSGQPGSYGYT
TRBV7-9,ASSPLRETQY
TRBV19,ASSLDRGYGYT
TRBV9,ASSVGLGTANGYT
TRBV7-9,ASSLAGATKTQY
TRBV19,ASKSGALANYGYT
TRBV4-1,ASSPLTGGNTGELF
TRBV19,ASSFNRDRGLTSQH
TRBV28,ASFQGSGNTIY
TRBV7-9,ASSLWTSGKAPSTDTQY
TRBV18,ASSPTGTNSPLH
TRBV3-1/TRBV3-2,ASSTYGSRGADTQY
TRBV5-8,ATPLAEKNIQY
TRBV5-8,ASSLAYGGTDTQY
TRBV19,ASTQGPHNSPLH
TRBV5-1,ASRPQPDSWQHNEQF
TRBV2,ASSETGRNQPQH
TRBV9,ASSPRQGPGPQH
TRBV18,ASSSKPDGTQY
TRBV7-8,ASSSRQEGGKAF
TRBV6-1,ASSELAVGGAQGYT
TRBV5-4,ASSLAAGRDTEAF
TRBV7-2,ASTLNRENYGYT
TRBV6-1,ASSDDRVLNPPGAF
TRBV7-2,ASSTGHPSTEAF
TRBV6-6,ASSHSGTGPEKLF
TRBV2,ASSAGVSQPQH
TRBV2,ASSFRGGYT
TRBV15,ATSSHTSGYGNEKLF
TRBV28,ASSLGIGQSGYT
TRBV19,ASSERNNEQF